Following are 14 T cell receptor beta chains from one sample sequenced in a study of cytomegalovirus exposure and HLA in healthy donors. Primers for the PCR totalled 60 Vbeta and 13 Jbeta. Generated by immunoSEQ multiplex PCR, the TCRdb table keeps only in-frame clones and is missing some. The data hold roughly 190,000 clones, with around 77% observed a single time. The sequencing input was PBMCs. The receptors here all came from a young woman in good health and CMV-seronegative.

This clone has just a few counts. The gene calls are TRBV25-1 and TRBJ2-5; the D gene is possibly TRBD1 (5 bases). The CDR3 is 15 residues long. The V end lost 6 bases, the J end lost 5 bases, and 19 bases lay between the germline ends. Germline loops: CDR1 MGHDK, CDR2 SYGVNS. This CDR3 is CASSPSPGRPETQYF. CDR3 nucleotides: TGTGCCAGCAGCCCCTCCCCAGGGCGGCCGGAGACCCAGTACTTC. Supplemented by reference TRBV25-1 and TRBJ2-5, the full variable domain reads EADIYQTPRYLVIGTGKKITLECSQTMGHDKMYWYQQDPGMELHLIHYSYGVNSTEKGDLSSESTVSRIRTEHFPLTLESARPSHTSQYLCASSPSPGRPETQYFGPGTRLLVL.

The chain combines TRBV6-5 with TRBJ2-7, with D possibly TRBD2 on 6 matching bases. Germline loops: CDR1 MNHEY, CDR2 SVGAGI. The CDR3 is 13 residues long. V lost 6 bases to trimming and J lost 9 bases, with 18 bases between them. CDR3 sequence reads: CASRAREKVGQYF. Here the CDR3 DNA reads TGTGCCAGCAGGGCACGGGAGAAGGTCGGGCAGTACTTC.

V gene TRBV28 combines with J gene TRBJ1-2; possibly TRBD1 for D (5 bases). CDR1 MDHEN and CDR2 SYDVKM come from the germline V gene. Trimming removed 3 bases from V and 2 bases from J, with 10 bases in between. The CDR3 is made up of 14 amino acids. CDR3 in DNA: TGTGCCAGCAGTTTTCAGGGCGCGAACTATGGCTACACCTTC. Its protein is CASSFQGANYGYTF.

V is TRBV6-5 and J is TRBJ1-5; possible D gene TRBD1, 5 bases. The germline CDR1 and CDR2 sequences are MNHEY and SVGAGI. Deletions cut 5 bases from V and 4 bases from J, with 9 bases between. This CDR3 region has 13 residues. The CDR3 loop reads CASSRGPNQPQHF. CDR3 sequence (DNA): TGTGCCAGCAGTAGGGGTCCGAATCAGCCCCAGCATTTT.

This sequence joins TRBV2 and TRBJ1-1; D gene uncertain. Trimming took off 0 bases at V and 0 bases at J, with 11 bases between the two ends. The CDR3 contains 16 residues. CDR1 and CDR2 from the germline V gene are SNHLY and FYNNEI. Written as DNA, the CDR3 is TGTGCCAGCAGTGAAGCAGGTTACGGGATGAACACTGAAGCTTTCTTT. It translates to CASSEAGYGMNTEAFF. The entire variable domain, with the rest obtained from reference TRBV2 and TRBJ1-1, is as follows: EPEVTQTPSHQVTQMGQEVILRCVPISNHLYFYWYRQILGQKVEFLVSFYNNEISEKSEIFDDQFSVERPDGSNFTLKIRSTKLEDSAMYFCASSEAGYGMNTEAFFGQGTRLTVV.

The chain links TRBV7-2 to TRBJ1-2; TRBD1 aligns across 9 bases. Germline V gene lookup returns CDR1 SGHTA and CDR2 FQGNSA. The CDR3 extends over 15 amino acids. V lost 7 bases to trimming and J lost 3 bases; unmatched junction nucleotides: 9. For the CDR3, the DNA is TGTGCCAGCACCGTACCCACAGGGGGCGACTATGGCTACACCTTC. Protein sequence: CASTVPTGGDYGYTF.

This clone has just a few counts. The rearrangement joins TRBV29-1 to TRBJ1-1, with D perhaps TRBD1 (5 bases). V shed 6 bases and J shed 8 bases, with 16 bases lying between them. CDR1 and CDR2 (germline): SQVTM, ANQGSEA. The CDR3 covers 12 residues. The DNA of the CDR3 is TGCAGCGTCCGGCAGGGCCTGCTCGAAGCTTTCTTT. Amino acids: CSVRQGLLEAFF.

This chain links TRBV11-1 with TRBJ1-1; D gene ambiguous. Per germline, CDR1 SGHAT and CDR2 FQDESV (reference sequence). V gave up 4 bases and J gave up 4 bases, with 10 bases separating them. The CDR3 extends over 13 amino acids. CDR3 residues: CASSSGSRTEAFF. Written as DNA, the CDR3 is TGTGCCAGCAGCTCGGGTTCGCGCACTGAAGCTTTCTTT.

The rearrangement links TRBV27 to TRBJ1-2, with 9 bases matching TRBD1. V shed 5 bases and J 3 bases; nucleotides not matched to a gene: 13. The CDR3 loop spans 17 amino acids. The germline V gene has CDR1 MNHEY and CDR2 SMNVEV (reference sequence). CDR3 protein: CASSRDRDLREDYGYTF. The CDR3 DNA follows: TGTGCCAGCAGTAGGGACAGGGATTTGAGGGAGGACTATGGCTACACCTTC.

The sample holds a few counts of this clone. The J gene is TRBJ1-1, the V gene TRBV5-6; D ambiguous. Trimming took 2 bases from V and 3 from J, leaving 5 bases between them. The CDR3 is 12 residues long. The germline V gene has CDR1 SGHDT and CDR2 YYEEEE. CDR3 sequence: CASSLQYTEAFF. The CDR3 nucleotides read TGTGCCAGCAGCTTACAGTACACTGAAGCTTTCTTT.

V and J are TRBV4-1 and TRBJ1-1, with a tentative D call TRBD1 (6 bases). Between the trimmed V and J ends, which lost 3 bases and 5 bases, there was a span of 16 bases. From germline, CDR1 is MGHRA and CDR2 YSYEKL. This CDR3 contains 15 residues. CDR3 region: CASSQGNRVTTEAFF. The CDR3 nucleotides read TGCGCCAGCAGCCAGGGTAACAGGGTTACGACTGAAGCTTTCTTT.

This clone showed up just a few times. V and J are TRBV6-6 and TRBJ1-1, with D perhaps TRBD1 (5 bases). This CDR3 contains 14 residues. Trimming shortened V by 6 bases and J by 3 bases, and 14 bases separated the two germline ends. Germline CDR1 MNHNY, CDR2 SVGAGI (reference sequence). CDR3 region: CASSSQWGDTEAFF. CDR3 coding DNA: TGTGCCAGCAGCTCTCAATGGGGCGACACTGAAGCTTTCTTT.

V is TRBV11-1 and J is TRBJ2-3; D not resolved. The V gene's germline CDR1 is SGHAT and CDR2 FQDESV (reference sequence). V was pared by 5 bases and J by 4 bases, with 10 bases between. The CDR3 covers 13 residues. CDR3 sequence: CASSHTLPDTQYF. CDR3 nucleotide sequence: TGTGCCAGCAGCCATACTTTGCCAGATACGCAGTATTTT.

Written as DNA, the CDR3 is TGTGCCAGCAGTTTGGGAGACACAGCCTACGAGCAGTACTTC. This encodes CASSLGDTAYEQYF. This rearrangement joins TRBV28 to TRBJ2-7, with D perhaps TRBD2 (5 bases). CDR3 size: 14 residues. Germline values: CDR1 MDHEN, CDR2 SYDVKM. Between the trimmed V and J ends, which lost 3 bases and 2 bases, there was a span of 11 bases.